The 15 T cell receptor beta chains given below trace back to one sample, sequenced in a study of esophageal squamous cell carcinoma tumors. PCR used a TCR alpha or TCR beta constant-region primer with a P20EA primer, then nested PCR with CA2 or CB2. A polyT18-containing BSL-18E primer started reverse transcription before unbiased adaptor ligation RT-PCR amplified the TCR genes. From the 5' RACE reads, TCRdb called clonotypes with MiXCR, one entry per CDR3 protein. The sample includes about 5,600 distinct CDR3 sequences, 22% of them seen just once. The sample consisted of tumor tissue. These receptors originate from a man between 45 and 80 years old with esophageal squamous cell carcinoma.

Of note for this clonotype: This may arise from a read error, as a much more abundant clone is one base away. The gene calls are TRBV6-5 and TRBJ2-3, with 13 bases fitting TRBD2. In germline, CDR1 is MNHEY, CDR2 SVGAGI. The CDR3 sequence is 15 residues long. CDR3 DNA: TGTGTCAGCAGTCGACTAGCGGGAGGAACAGATACGCAGTATTTT. Its protein is CVSSRLAGGTDTQYF.

V and J are TRBV28 and TRBJ2-2, with D possibly being TRBD1 or TRBD2 (7 bases each). V was cut by 10 bases and J by 7 bases, with 13 bases left in between. Germline CDR1 MDHEN, CDR2 SYDVKM. This CDR3 is built from 12 residues. The CDR3 loop reads CATRGGYGELFF. Here the CDR3 DNA reads TGTGCCACCAGGGGGGGCTACGGGGAGCTGTTTTTT.

This clonotype was counted between two and nine times. The gene calls are TRBV28 and TRBJ2-7, with D perhaps TRBD1 or TRBD2 (5 bases each). CDR1 MDHEN and CDR2 SYDVKM come from the germline V gene. The CDR3 totals 15 residues. V lost 6 bases and J 3 bases, leaving 18 bases between the germline ends. The CDR3 DNA reads as TGTGCCAGCAGCCTAGCCGTGGCAGGGATCTACGAGCAGTACTTC. It specifies CASSLAVAGIYEQYF.

V gene TRBV12-3 or TRBV12-4 combines with J gene TRBJ1-6; perhaps TRBD1 as D (5 bases). The CDR3 sequence is 16 residues long. Trimming took 5 bases from V and 4 from J, leaving 15 bases between them. The CDR3 sequence: CASSNTGTEYNSPLHF. CDR3 coding DNA: TGTGCCAGCAGTAACACCGGGACGGAATATAATTCACCCCTCCACTTT.

This clonotype appeared many times. This chain joins TRBV7-9 and TRBJ2-5, with D possibly matching TRBD1 (6 bases). The CDR3 spans 15 residues. V lost 7 bases to trimming and J lost 7 bases, with 22 bases between them. Germline V gene data show CDR1 as SEHNR and CDR2 as FQNEAQ (reference sequence). This CDR3 reads CASTLTRDTVGTQYF. In DNA form, the CDR3 reads TGTGCCAGCACCCTCACAAGGGACACCGTGGGGACCCAGTACTTC. Supplemented by reference TRBV7-9 and TRBJ2-5, the full variable domain reads DTGVSQNPRHKITKRGQNVTFRCDPISEHNRLYWYRQTLGQGPEFLTYFQNEAQLEKSRLLSDRFSAERPKGSFSTLEIQRTEQGDSAMYLCASTLTRDTVGTQYFGPGTRLLVL.

By frequency in the sample, this clonotype is medium-sized. V usage is TRBV12-3 or TRBV12-4 and J usage is TRBJ1-1; no reliable D call. Trimming left V 6 bases short and J 8 bases short, with 16 bases between. CDR3 length: 13 amino acids. In DNA, the CDR3 is TGTGCCAGCAGGAGTGGGAGGTCACGGGAAGCTTTCTTT. Translated, it gives CASRSGRSREAFF.

This chain joins TRBV28 and TRBJ2-3, with a possible D match to TRBD1 (6 bases). From germline, CDR1 is MDHEN and CDR2 SYDVKM. The CDR3 runs 15 residues. V gave up 7 bases and J gave up 0 bases, with 14 bases separating them. The CDR3 nucleotides read TGTGCCAGCATCCTCCGGGACACTAGCACAGATACGCAGTATTTT. It specifies CASILRDTSTDTQYF.

The V and J genes are TRBV20-1 and TRBJ2-1; the D gene is possibly TRBD1 (7 bases). Germline V gives CDR1 DFQATT, CDR2 SNEGSKA (reference sequence). This CDR3 spans 18 amino acids. The V gene lost 2 bases and the J gene lost 8 bases, with 28 bases spanning the gap. The CDR3 is CSARSPGGGQTPFDEQFF. The CDR3 region has the DNA TGCAGTGCTAGATCGCCCGGAGGGGGACAGACCCCTTTTGATGAGCAGTTCTTC.

This clonotype was counted a few times. The V call is TRBV6-5, the J call TRBJ2-1, with TRBD2 matching 7 bases. The germline V gene has CDR1 MNHEY and CDR2 SVGAGI. Losses at the gene ends were 2 bases for V and 5 bases for J; bases not matched to a gene: 3. CDR3 length equals 14 residues. The chain's CDR3 is CASSYAGRNNEQFF. The CDR3 DNA reads as TGTGCCAGCAGTTACGCCGGGAGGAACAATGAGCAGTTCTTC.

J is TRBJ1-5 and V is TRBV5-6; 8 bases fit TRBD1. CDR1 and CDR2 from the germline V gene are SGHDT and YYEEEE. The V and J ends lost 3 bases and 4 bases, in that order; junction bases with no gene match: 9. The CDR3 spans 16 residues. The CDR3 sequence: CASSSLTGEGNQPQHF. The CDR3, as DNA: TGTGCCAGCAGCTCCTTGACAGGGGAGGGGAATCAGCCCCAGCATTTT.

This clonotype has a handful of counts. The chain couples TRBV7-9 to TRBJ2-3; D gene unclear. V shed 3 bases and J shed 0 bases, with 1 base lying between them. The CDR3 loop spans 12 amino acids. Per the germline V gene, CDR1 is SEHNR and CDR2 is FQNEAQ (reference sequence). CDR3 protein: CASSFSTDTQYF. In nucleotides, the CDR3 is TGTGCCAGCAGCTTTAGCACAGATACGCAGTATTTT.

This clonotype was picked up a small number of times. The chain employs TRBV7-9 and TRBJ1-5, with 11 bases fitting TRBD1. V gave up 4 bases and J gave up 2 bases; unmatched junction bases: 4. Germline assignment: CDR1 SEHNR and CDR2 FQNEAQ (reference sequence). This CDR3 has 16 residues. CDR3 sequence (DNA): TGTGCCAGCAGCTCGGGGACAGGGGGGGGCAATCAGCCCCAGCATTTT. This gives the protein CASSSGTGGGNQPQHF.

This clonotype was counted ten times or more. The genes are TRBV14 and TRBJ1-1; a possible D gene is TRBD1 (6 bases). The V and J ends lost 2 bases and 3 bases respectively, with 10 bases between them. Germline V CDR1 and CDR2: SGHDN, FVKESK. This CDR3 has 14 residues. The CDR3 DNA follows: TGTGCCAGCAGCCAACAGGGGTTGCACACTGAAGCTTTCTTT. Translating it yields CASSQQGLHTEAFF. Combining the CDR3 with reference TRBV14 and TRBJ1-1 gives the whole variable domain EAGVTQFPSHSVIEKGQTVTLRCDPISGHDNLYWYRRVMGKEIKFLLHFVKESKQDESGMPNNRFLAERTGGTYSTLKVQPAELEDSGVYFCASSQQGLHTEAFFGQGTRLTVV.

This clonotype is medium-sized. This sequence joins TRBV9 and TRBJ2-3, with TRBD2 as a possible D gene (6 bases). Germline values: CDR1 SGDLS, CDR2 YYNGEE. The CDR3 has 17 amino acids. Trimming removed 1 base at V and 6 bases at J, with 21 bases between. CDR3 nucleotides: TGTGCCAGCAGCGTATTTCCACCCGGGAGTGATTCGGATACGCAGTATTTT. It codes for CASSVFPPGSDSDTQYF.

Ten or more counts support this clonotype. The chain couples TRBV5-1 to TRBJ2-3, with D unclear. Trimming pared 2 bases from V and 4 bases from J, leaving 2 bases between. The CDR3 has 11 amino acids. Germline assignment: CDR1 SGHRS and CDR2 YFSETQ. This CDR3 reads CASSLSDTQYF. In DNA, the CDR3 is TGCGCCAGCAGCTTATCAGATACGCAGTATTTT. The full variable domain, rest sourced from reference TRBV5-1 and TRBJ2-3, is KAGVTQTPRYLIKTRGQQVTLSCSPISGHRSVSWYQQTPGQGLQFLFEYFSETQRNKGNFPGRFSGRQFSNSRSEMNVSTLELGDSALYLCASSLSDTQYFGPGTRLTVL.